The sequence of this TCR beta chain was determined in a study of beta chain features in type 1 diabetes listed by TCRdb under 2018. Describing the broader study: Mean age, gender distribution, total cell number and subset yield were not different between patients and healthy donors. A total of over 95,000,000 sorted cells were examined across all samples, and RNA yield correlated strongly with the number of cells per subset. The study compared TCRB repertoires of sorted circulating CD4+ T cell subsets between recently diagnosed type 1 diabetes patients and matched healthy donors. Regulatory and stem cell-like memory subsets were obtained from only 8 patients and roughly eight healthy donors, while naive and central memory subsets were obtained from all 30 or so donors. Results the study describes overall, beyond this receptor: Naive, central memory and regulatory TCRB repertoires appeared more similar among patients than among healthy donors. Type 1 diabetes patients showed a moderate but significant shortening of TCRB CDR3 length in all four CD4+ subsets. Because the HLA sub-analyses included only small numbers of individuals, any influence of HLA type on TCRB rearrangement was left unresolved. At VDJ recombination sites, type 1 diabetes patients had fewer insertions and more deleted nucleotides, which implies abnormalities in thymic rearrangement. Because cDNA was sequenced instead of genomic DNA, activated cells with high expression could be over-represented, although the groups did not differ in activation or CD3 levels. PCR might favor shorter templates, but patient and control samples were amplified and corrected together, so any skew would affect both groups equally.

A single peripheral blood draw of approximately 0.11 L on average was collected from each donor into heparinised tubes. Using a panel that included CD45RO, CCR7, CD25, CD127, CD95 and CD27, naive, central memory, regulatory and stem cell-like memory CD4+ T cells were sorted on a BD FACSAria II. Every sorted population had a purity above 95%. Right away, PBMCs were isolated by Lymphoprep density gradient centrifugation and were stained directly, with no culture step. Samples were stained and sorted in pairs, with one healthy donor and one patient per experiment, so that batch effects were minimized. As encoded in the germline V gene, CDR1 is SGHTA while CDR2 is FQGNSA. V lost 4 bases and J lost 2 bases, and the count of bases not matched to a germline gene is 2. From the cysteine through the phenylalanine, the CDR3 covers 14 amino acids. The DNA shown is the 42-base CDR3, in frame from base 1. The entire amount of isolated RNA was reverse transcribed using the High Capacity cDNA Reverse Transcription Kit, so the sequenced TCRB transcripts were expressed ones. Naive, central memory and regulatory T cell samples underwent deep immunoSEQ sequencing, averaging about 3.3 million total reads per sample. After sorted cells were lysed in RLT buffer, RNA was extracted with DNase-treated RNeasy Micro or Mini kits, with the choice depending on cell number. To prevent cross-contamination, each cell subset was processed individually, whereas patient and healthy donor samples were processed jointly. The immunoSEQ multiplex PCR was used to amplify TCRB sequences from cDNA, generating 87-bp fragments that spanned the CDR3 region. Sequencing of the amplicons was performed on the Illumina HiSeq platform. Turning to the authors' computational methods: Synthetic template baselines were used to correct PCR bias computationally, reads within Hamming distance 2 were collapsed together, and singletons that could not be merged were discarded. Reads were aligned against IMGT to assign V, D and J genes, CDR3 length and insertions or deletions at six rearrangement sites. Clonotype counts were normalized to sorted cell number within each subset before computing true diversity and Gini coefficients with the tcR R package. The overlap coefficient, calculated on TCRB nucleotide sequences, was used to quantify repertoire sharing. Out-of-frame TCRB sequences from naive cells were analyzed as a proxy for the pre-selection repertoire. TCRdb obtained this table from immuneACCESS and retained in-frame rearrangements with V and J assigned. These tables miss some clones; where compared with another copy, unresolved V genes account for less than half of the shortfall, and the remainder is unexplained. V, J and clone size derive from that table, while D and trimming were established from the DNA sequence. Here the sample has under 900,000 clones; under 20% occur a single time. The ten most abundant clones make up roughly 0.025% of the sample.

With respect to this clone: Its antigen target is currently unknown. No much larger clonotype is one base removed from it; base qualities were not supplied.

Sequencing used naive CD4+ T cells from blood. The intended sense of this specimen's cell subset or site label: true naive CD4+ T cells. This TCR derives from a woman aged 18-30 years in good health. This receptor chain uses TRBV7-2 and TRBJ2-3; 8 of the junction bases match TRBD2. In nucleotides, the sequence is TGTGCCAGCAGCTATAGCGGGATCACAGATACGCAGTATTTT. The resulting protein is CASSYSGITDTQYF. When the CDR3 is completed using the reference TRBV7-2 and TRBJ2-3 genes on either side, the full variable domain is GAGVSQSPSNKVTEKGKDVELRCDPISGHTALYWYRQSLGQGLEFLIYFQGNSAPDKSGLPSDRFSAERTGGSVSTLTIQRTQQEDSAVYLCASSYSGITDTQYFGPGTRLTVL.